A selection of T cell receptor beta chains follows, all from one sample in a study of cytomegalovirus exposure and HLA in healthy donors. Assay used: immunoSEQ multiplex PCR; TCRdb lists only in-frame clones, some missing. The profile shows 250,000 to 300,000 clones, 90% of them singletons. Sequencing was performed on PBMCs. Receptors originate from a woman under 30 in good health and CMV-seronegative. CDR3s include the opening cysteine and the closing phenylalanine or tryptophan. A D gene is named only where the DNA matches it firmly. Some rows mark clone size as missing; the rest say once, few, many or name a class of expanded clone.

clone_size: NA; d_call: TRBD1; v_call: TRBV5-3; j_call: TRBJ2-5; cdr3_nt: TGTGCCAGAAGCCCGAACCGCCCCGGGACAGGGCGTATGGAACAAGAGACCCAGTACTTC; cdr3_aa: CARSPNRPGTGRMEQETQYF
clone_size: NA; d_call: NA; v_call: TRBV30; j_call: TRBJ2-1; cdr3_nt: TGTGCCTGGAGTTGGGGACAATACAATGAGCAGTTCTTC; cdr3_aa: CAWSWGQYNEQFF
clone_size: NA; d_call: NA; v_call: TRBV5-8; j_call: TRBJ1-2; cdr3_nt: TGTGCCAGCAGCTGGACAGCTGATGCTAAGGCTAACTATGGCTACACCTTC; cdr3_aa: CASSWTADAKANYGYTF
clone_size: NA; d_call: NA; v_call: TRBV7-6; j_call: TRBJ1-5; cdr3_nt: TGTGCCAGCAGCTTAGGCGGCCTCAATCAGCCCCAGCATTTT; cdr3_aa: CASSLGGLNQPQHF
clone_size: NA; d_call: NA; v_call: TRBV29-1; j_call: TRBJ1-2; cdr3_nt: TGCAGCGGCGGGACCGCCTATGGCTACACCTTC; cdr3_aa: CSGGTAYGYTF
clone_size: once; d_call: NA; v_call: TRBV7-9; j_call: TRBJ1-1; cdr3_nt: TGTGCCAGCAGCCAGCTCGGGGGGGCTGGCACTGAAGCTTTCTTT; cdr3_aa: CASSQLGGAGTEAFF
clone_size: NA; d_call: NA; v_call: TRBV7-6; j_call: TRBJ2-1; cdr3_nt: TGTGCCAGCAGCCAAACTACTAGCTCTCCCTACAATGAGCAGTTCTTC; cdr3_aa: CASSQTTSSPYNEQFF
clone_size: NA; d_call: NA; v_call: TRBV9; j_call: TRBJ1-5; cdr3_nt: TGTGCCAGCAGCGTAGATGAGTGGCAGCCCCAGCATTTT; cdr3_aa: CASSVDEWQPQHF
clone_size: NA; d_call: TRBD2; v_call: TRBV7-2; j_call: TRBJ2-3; cdr3_nt: TGTGCCAGCAGCAAGCTTGCGGGGGGCCCGGTGGATACGCAGTATTTT; cdr3_aa: CASSKLAGGPVDTQYF
clone_size: few; d_call: NA; v_call: TRBV28; j_call: TRBJ2-7; cdr3_nt: TGTGCCAGCAGTCCCTGGAGCTCCTACGAGCAGTACTTC; cdr3_aa: CASSPWSSYEQYF
clone_size: NA; d_call: NA; v_call: TRBV9; j_call: TRBJ1-2; cdr3_nt: TGTGCCAGCAGCCCCCCACTTGAGGGTACGAACTATGGCTACACCTTC; cdr3_aa: CASSPPLEGTNYGYTF
clone_size: NA; d_call: NA; v_call: TRBV6-5; j_call: TRBJ2-3; cdr3_nt: TGTGCCAGCAGTTCCCATCAAGGGGCGAACACAGATACGCAGTATTTT; cdr3_aa: CASSSHQGANTDTQYF
clone_size: NA; d_call: NA; v_call: TRBV5-1; j_call: TRBJ1-6; cdr3_nt: TGCGCCAGCAGCTTGGAGGGTCGGGGTTCACCCCTCCACTTT; cdr3_aa: CASSLEGRGSPLHF
clone_size: NA; d_call: NA; v_call: TRBV2; j_call: TRBJ1-5; cdr3_nt: TGTGCCAGTAGGCGGGGGGATTATCAGCCCCAGCATTTT; cdr3_aa: CASRRGDYQPQHF
clone_size: NA; d_call: NA; v_call: TRBV19; j_call: TRBJ1-6; cdr3_nt: TGTGCCAGTAGAGGTGGGACACTTAATTCACCCCTCCACTTT; cdr3_aa: CASRGGTLNSPLHF
clone_size: NA; d_call: NA; v_call: TRBV4-3; j_call: TRBJ1-1; cdr3_nt: TGCGCCAGCAGCCAAGTCGACGGGATAGGGACTGAAGCTTTCTTT; cdr3_aa: CASSQVDGIGTEAFF
clone_size: once; d_call: TRBD2; v_call: TRBV5-1; j_call: TRBJ2-1; cdr3_nt: TGCGCCAGCAGCCGTTCTAGCGGGGCCCTATACAATGAGCAGTTCTTC; cdr3_aa: CASSRSSGALYNEQFF
clone_size: NA; d_call: TRBD1; v_call: TRBV19; j_call: TRBJ2-5; cdr3_nt: TGTGCCAGTAGTATCCGGGACAGGGAGACCCAGTACTTC; cdr3_aa: CASSIRDRETQYF
clone_size: NA; d_call: NA; v_call: TRBV19; j_call: TRBJ2-7; cdr3_nt: TGTGCCAGTAGTACCCCAGGGGAGAAGGCCTACGAGCAGTACTTC; cdr3_aa: CASSTPGEKAYEQYF
clone_size: once; d_call: TRBD1; v_call: TRBV11-3; j_call: TRBJ2-6; cdr3_nt: TGTGCCAGCAGCTCCGACAGGGGGGGCATCTCTGGGGCCAACGTCCTGACTTTC; cdr3_aa: CASSSDRGGISGANVLTF
clone_size: NA; d_call: NA; v_call: TRBV4-1; j_call: TRBJ1-4; cdr3_nt: TGCGCCAGCAGCCAAGGCAAAATCCGGGCAACTAATGAAAAACTGTTTTTT; cdr3_aa: CASSQGKIRATNEKLFF
clone_size: NA; d_call: TRBD2; v_call: TRBV27; j_call: TRBJ2-1; cdr3_nt: TGTGCCAGCAGTTTTATTCCGGGGGGGCCGGGTTACAATGAGCAGTTCTTC; cdr3_aa: CASSFIPGGPGYNEQFF
clone_size: NA; d_call: TRBD2; v_call: TRBV4-1; j_call: TRBJ2-3; cdr3_nt: TGCGCCAGCAGCCACGAAAGCGGGGGGCGAGGAGATACGCAGTATTTT; cdr3_aa: CASSHESGGRGDTQYF
clone_size: NA; d_call: TRBD1; v_call: TRBV7-2; j_call: TRBJ1-3; cdr3_nt: TGTGCCAGCAGCGTAACAGGGGGCGGGGACACCATATATTTT; cdr3_aa: CASSVTGGGDTIYF
clone_size: few; d_call: NA; v_call: TRBV2; j_call: TRBJ1-2; cdr3_nt: TGTGCCAGCTCAGGGATGTCTAACTATGGCTACACCTTC; cdr3_aa: CASSGMSNYGYTF
clone_size: once; d_call: NA; v_call: TRBV27; j_call: TRBJ1-5; cdr3_nt: TGTGCCAGCTCCGGGACAACTAGCAATCAGCCCCAGCATTTT; cdr3_aa: CASSGTTSNQPQHF
clone_size: NA; d_call: NA; v_call: TRBV5-1; j_call: TRBJ2-7; cdr3_nt: TGCGCCAGCAGCTTGGCCGGGGAAGGAGCTCTCGAGCAGTACTTC; cdr3_aa: CASSLAGEGALEQYF
clone_size: few; d_call: TRBD2; v_call: TRBV2; j_call: TRBJ2-1; cdr3_nt: TGTGCCAGCAGACATAGCGGGGGGGCACACAATGAGCAGTTCTTC; cdr3_aa: CASRHSGGAHNEQFF
clone_size: NA; d_call: NA; v_call: TRBV5-1; j_call: TRBJ1-2; cdr3_nt: TGCGCCAGCAGCTTGGATGGCGGGGACTACACCTTC; cdr3_aa: CASSLDGGDYTF
clone_size: once; d_call: TRBD2; v_call: TRBV28; j_call: TRBJ2-1; cdr3_nt: TGTGCCAGCAGCGGGGGGGGTCTCCACAATGAGCAGTTCTTC; cdr3_aa: CASSGGGLHNEQFF
clone_size: NA; d_call: NA; v_call: TRBV5-1; j_call: TRBJ1-6; cdr3_nt: TGCGCCAGCAGCTTCAATCGTGTAGAGGAGAATTCACCCCTCCACTTT; cdr3_aa: CASSFNRVEENSPLHF
clone_size: NA; d_call: TRBD2; v_call: TRBV7-2; j_call: TRBJ2-1; cdr3_nt: TGTGCCAGCAGCACGACGGGGGGGCCCTACAATGAGCAGTTCTTC; cdr3_aa: CASSTTGGPYNEQFF
clone_size: once; d_call: NA; v_call: TRBV18; j_call: TRBJ1-6; cdr3_nt: TGTGCCAGCTCACCCCCCGGGGACTGGTATAATTCACCCCTCCACTTT; cdr3_aa: CASSPPGDWYNSPLHF
clone_size: NA; d_call: TRBD2; v_call: TRBV7-9; j_call: TRBJ2-2; cdr3_nt: TGTGCCAGCAGCGCTAGGGGGACTAGCGAGGCCGGGGAGCTGTTTTTT; cdr3_aa: CASSARGTSEAGELFF
clone_size: NA; d_call: NA; v_call: TRBV28; j_call: TRBJ1-2; cdr3_nt: TGTGCCAGCAGTCTTACAGGCAACTATGGCTACACCTTC; cdr3_aa: CASSLTGNYGYTF
clone_size: NA; d_call: NA; v_call: TRBV4-1; j_call: TRBJ2-1; cdr3_nt: TGCGCCAGCAGCGAGAAACAGGGGGGGAAATACAATGAGCAGTTCTTC; cdr3_aa: CASSEKQGGKYNEQFF
clone_size: NA; d_call: NA; v_call: TRBV7-8; j_call: TRBJ2-2; cdr3_nt: TGTGCCAGCAGCCCAAGAATCGGCACCGGGGAGCTGTTTTTT; cdr3_aa: CASSPRIGTGELFF
clone_size: NA; d_call: TRBD2; v_call: TRBV11-2; j_call: TRBJ2-3; cdr3_nt: TGTGCCAGCAGCCAAGCGGGGGTCTCAGATACGCAGTATTTT; cdr3_aa: CASSQAGVSDTQYF
clone_size: few; d_call: NA; v_call: TRBV28; j_call: TRBJ1-5; cdr3_nt: TGTGCCAGCAGCCCCGGGACAAGGAATCAGCCCCAGCATTTT; cdr3_aa: CASSPGTRNQPQHF
clone_size: NA; d_call: NA; v_call: TRBV28; j_call: TRBJ2-4; cdr3_nt: TGTGCCAGCAGTTTGCAGGGGGCCAAAAACATTCAGTACTTC; cdr3_aa: CASSLQGAKNIQYF
clone_size: NA; d_call: TRBD1; v_call: TRBV5-1; j_call: TRBJ1-2; cdr3_nt: TGCGCCAGCAGCGGGGGACAGGGTGGCGGCTACACCTTC; cdr3_aa: CASSGGQGGGYTF
clone_size: NA; d_call: TRBD1; v_call: TRBV5-1; j_call: TRBJ2-1; cdr3_nt: TGCGCCAGCAGCTTGGCAGGGGGCAGGGGAGTTTTGGATGAGCAGTTCTTC; cdr3_aa: CASSLAGGRGVLDEQFF
clone_size: NA; d_call: NA; v_call: TRBV5-1; j_call: TRBJ2-2; cdr3_nt: TGCGCCAGCAGCTTGGATGGGGGCGACACCGGGGAGCTGTTTTTT; cdr3_aa: CASSLDGGDTGELFF
clone_size: NA; d_call: TRBD1; v_call: TRBV28; j_call: TRBJ2-5; cdr3_nt: TGTGCCAGCAGTCGCCGGGACAGGGGACTTCAAGAGACCCAGTACTTC; cdr3_aa: CASSRRDRGLQETQYF
clone_size: NA; d_call: NA; v_call: TRBV9; j_call: TRBJ2-5; cdr3_nt: TGTGCCAGCAGCGTAAGCCTTCTAGCTCAAGAGACCCAGTACTTC; cdr3_aa: CASSVSLLAQETQYF
clone_size: NA; d_call: NA; v_call: TRBV6-1; j_call: TRBJ1-1; cdr3_nt: TGTGCCAGCAGCCAAACACCGAACACTGAAGCTTTCTTT; cdr3_aa: CASSQTPNTEAFF
clone_size: NA; d_call: NA; v_call: TRBV11-2; j_call: TRBJ2-3; cdr3_nt: TGTGCCAGCAGCTTTTCCCCGACTAGATACACAGATACGCAGTATTTT; cdr3_aa: CASSFSPTRYTDTQYF
clone_size: NA; d_call: NA; v_call: TRBV9; j_call: TRBJ1-1; cdr3_nt: TGTGCCAGCAGCGAGAGGACAGCGCTAAAGACTGAAGCTTTCTTT; cdr3_aa: CASSERTALKTEAFF
clone_size: NA; d_call: TRBD2; v_call: TRBV6-1; j_call: TRBJ2-7; cdr3_nt: TGTGCCAGCAGATTGACTAGCGGGGGCGGCGAGCAGTACTTC; cdr3_aa: CASRLTSGGGEQYF
clone_size: NA; d_call: TRBD1; v_call: TRBV4-1; j_call: TRBJ1-1; cdr3_nt: TGCGCCAGCAGCCATAAGACAGGGCTGGAAGCTTTCTTT; cdr3_aa: CASSHKTGLEAFF
clone_size: NA; d_call: NA; v_call: TRBV5-1; j_call: TRBJ2-2; cdr3_nt: TGCGCCAGCAGCTTGGAGCCTAAATACACCGGGGAGCTGTTTTTT; cdr3_aa: CASSLEPKYTGELFF
clone_size: few; d_call: TRBD1; v_call: TRBV7-2; j_call: TRBJ1-6; cdr3_nt: TGTGCCAGCAGCTCCCCGGACAGGGTAGATTCACCCCTCCACTTT; cdr3_aa: CASSSPDRVDSPLHF
clone_size: NA; d_call: NA; v_call: TRBV11-2; j_call: TRBJ2-3; cdr3_nt: TGTGCCAGCAGCCGAGATGGGAGGTCCACAGATACGCAGTATTTT; cdr3_aa: CASSRDGRSTDTQYF
clone_size: NA; d_call: TRBD1; v_call: TRBV18; j_call: TRBJ2-5; cdr3_nt: TGTGCCAGCTCACCCGGACAGGACTTGGCCCAGTACTTC; cdr3_aa: CASSPGQDLAQYF